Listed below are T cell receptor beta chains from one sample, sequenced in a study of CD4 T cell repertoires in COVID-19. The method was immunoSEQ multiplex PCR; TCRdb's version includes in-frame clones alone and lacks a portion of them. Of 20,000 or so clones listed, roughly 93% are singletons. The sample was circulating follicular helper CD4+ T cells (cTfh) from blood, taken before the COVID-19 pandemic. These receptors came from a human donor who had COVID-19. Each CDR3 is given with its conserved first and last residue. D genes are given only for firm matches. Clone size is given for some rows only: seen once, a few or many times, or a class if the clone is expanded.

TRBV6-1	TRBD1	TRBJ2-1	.	CASSGDRAGYNEQFF	TGTGCCAGCAGTGGGGACAGGGCGGGCTACAATGAGCAGTTCTTC
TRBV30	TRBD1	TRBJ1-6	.	CAWSVQGEKPLHF	TGTGCCTGGAGTGTACAGGGGGAGAAACCCCTCCACTTT
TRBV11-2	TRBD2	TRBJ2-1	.	CASSLVSGISTEQFF	TGTGCCAGCAGCTTAGTTAGCGGGATTAGTACTGAGCAGTTCTTC
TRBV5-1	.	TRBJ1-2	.	CASMKEESANYGYTF	TGCGCCAGCATGAAAGAAGAATCGGCTAACTATGGCTACACCTTC
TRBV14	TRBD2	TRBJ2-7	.	CASSQTSGRNEQYF	TGTGCCAGCAGCCAAACTAGCGGGAGAAACGAGCAGTACTTC
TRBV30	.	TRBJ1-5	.	CAWSKGGGNQPQHF	TGTGCCTGGAGTAAAGGAGGGGGCAATCAGCCCCAGCATTTT
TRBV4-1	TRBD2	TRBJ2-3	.	CASSQILGRGDF	TGCGCCAGCAGCCAAATTTTGGGACGGGGGGATTTT
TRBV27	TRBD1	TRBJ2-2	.	CASRLGWGQTTNTGELFF	TGTGCCAGCAGGTTAGGTTGGGGACAGACAACGAACACCGGGGAGCTGTTTTTT
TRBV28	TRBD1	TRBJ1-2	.	CASSSPAGRDRTTSGYGYTF	TGTGCCAGCAGCTCCCCGGCAGGCAGGGACAGAACTACCTCGGGTTATGGCTACACCTTC
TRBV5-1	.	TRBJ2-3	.	CASSSPGSDTQYF	TGCGCCAGCAGTTCCCCAGGGTCAGATACGCAGTATTTT
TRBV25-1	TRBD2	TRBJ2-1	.	CASSATSGTYNEQFF	TGTGCCAGCAGTGCGACTAGCGGTACCTACAATGAGCAGTTCTTC
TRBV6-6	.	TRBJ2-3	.	CASSYSEGSVDTQYF	TGTGCCAGCAGTTACTCCGAGGGCTCGGTAGATACGCAGTATTTT
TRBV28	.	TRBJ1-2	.	CASSLPPGNYGYTF	TGTGCCAGCAGTTTGCCCCCAGGGAACTATGGCTACACCTTC
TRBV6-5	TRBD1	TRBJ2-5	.	CASSEVTGWETQYF	TGTGCCAGCAGTGAAGTGACAGGGTGGGAGACCCAGTACTTC
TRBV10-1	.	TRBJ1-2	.	CASSESHAAEAATF	TGCGCCAGCAGTGAGTCGCACGCGGCGGAGGCTGCCACCTTC
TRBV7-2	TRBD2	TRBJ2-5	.	CASSLAPPGSSGRSQETQYF	TGTGCCAGCAGCTTAGCGCCGCCGGGTTCTAGCGGGAGGTCCCAAGAGACCCAGTACTTC
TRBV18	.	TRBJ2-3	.	CASSPTGSVSTDTQYF	TGTGCCAGCTCACCTACAGGGTCCGTTTCCACAGATACGCAGTATTTT
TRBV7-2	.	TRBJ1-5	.	CASSQRGFGGNQPQHF	TGTGCCAGCAGCCAAAGGGGCTTTGGGGGCAATCAGCCCCAGCATTTT
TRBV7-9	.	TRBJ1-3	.	CASSYNRVSGNTIYF	TGTGCCAGCAGCTATAACAGGGTTTCTGGAAACACCATATATTTT
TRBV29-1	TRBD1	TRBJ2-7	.	CSAAGTGYEQYF	TGCAGCGCAGCCGGGACAGGGTACGAGCAGTACTTC
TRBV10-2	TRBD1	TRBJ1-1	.	CASRGTGENTEAFF	TGCGCCAGCAGGGGGACAGGGGAGAACACTGAAGCTTTCTTT
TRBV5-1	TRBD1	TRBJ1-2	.	CASSLRSGGGYTF	TGCGCCAGCAGCTTGCGGTCAGGGGGTGGCTACACCTTC
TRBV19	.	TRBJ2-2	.	CASSMPWAQGGTGELFF	TGTGCCAGTAGTATGCCTTGGGCCCAAGGTGGAACCGGGGAGCTGTTTTTT
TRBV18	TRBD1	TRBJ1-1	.	CASSPDRHTEAFF	TGTGCCAGCTCACCGGACAGGCACACTGAAGCTTTCTTT
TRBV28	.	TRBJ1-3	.	CASVGDGNTIYF	TGTGCCAGCGTAGGGGATGGAAACACCATATATTTT
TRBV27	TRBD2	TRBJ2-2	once	CASSFRGVTGELFF	TGTGCCAGCAGTTTCCGGGGGGTCACCGGGGAGCTGTTTTTT
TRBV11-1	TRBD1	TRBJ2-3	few	CASSFPRTGGETDTQYF	TGTGCCAGCAGCTTCCCTAGGACAGGGGGGGAGACAGATACGCAGTATTTT
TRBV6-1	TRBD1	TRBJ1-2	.	CASSEVGTGRGGYTF	TGTGCCAGCAGTGAAGTGGGGACAGGGAGGGGTGGCTACACCTTC
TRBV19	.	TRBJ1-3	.	CASTLRDPRNTIYF	TGTGCCAGTACCCTCCGGGATCCGAGAAACACCATATATTTT
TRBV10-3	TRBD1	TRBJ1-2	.	CAISEFPLDIRDSYGYTF	TGTGCCATCAGTGAGTTCCCTCTCGACATACGGGACAGTTATGGCTACACCTTC
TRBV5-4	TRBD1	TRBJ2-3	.	CASSLDARGQADTQYF	TGTGCCAGCAGCTTGGATGCCAGGGGGCAGGCAGATACGCAGTATTTT
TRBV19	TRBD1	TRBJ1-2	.	CASSTRDRSNYGYTF	TGTGCCAGCAGCACCCGGGACAGGTCTAACTATGGCTACACCTTC
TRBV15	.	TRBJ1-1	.	CATSTQSGGNTEAFF	TGTGCCACCAGCACCCAATCGGGGGGGAACACTGAAGCTTTCTTT
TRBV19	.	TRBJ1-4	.	CASSIGRGTNEKLFF	TGTGCCAGTAGTATTGGTCGAGGCACTAATGAAAAACTGTTTTTT
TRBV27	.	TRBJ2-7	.	CASRPRDRGLAVGYEQYF	TGTGCCAGCAGGCCACGGGACAGGGGACTAGCGGTAGGCTACGAGCAGTACTTC
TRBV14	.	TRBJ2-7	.	CASSPGFYEQYF	TGTGCCAGCAGCCCTGGCTTCTACGAGCAGTACTTC
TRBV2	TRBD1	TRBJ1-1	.	CASSEIEGAEDTEAFF	TGTGCCAGCAGTGAGATCGAGGGGGCAGAAGACACTGAAGCTTTCTTT
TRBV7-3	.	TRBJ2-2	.	CASSLAGQMNTGELFF	TGTGCCAGCAGCTTAGCGGGACAGATGAACACCGGGGAGCTGTTTTTT
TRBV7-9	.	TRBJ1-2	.	CASSLDQAINYGYTF	TGTGCCAGCAGCTTAGACCAGGCCATTAACTATGGCTACACCTTC
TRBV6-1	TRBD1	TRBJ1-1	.	CASSEDRAPEAFF	TGTGCCAGCAGCGAGGACAGGGCCCCTGAAGCTTTCTTT
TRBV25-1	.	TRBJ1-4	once	CASSEPGVIEKLFF	TGTGCCAGCAGTGAACCGGGGGTTATTGAAAAACTGTTTTTT
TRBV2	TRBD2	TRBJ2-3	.	CASRDISGGAQYF	TGTGCCAGCAGGGACATTAGCGGGGGGGCCCAGTATTTT
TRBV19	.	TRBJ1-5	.	CASSIVGPNQPQHF	TGTGCCAGTAGTATAGTCGGTCCCAATCAGCCCCAGCATTTT